This TCR beta chain was identified during a study of T cells in Graves' hyperthyroidism and ophthalmopathy. V lost 0 bases and J lost 8, with 19 bases in between. Germline V gene lookup returns CDR1 DFQATT and CDR2 SNEGSKA (reference sequence). The CDR3 runs 15 residues. This clonotype turned up a few times. TCR beta CDR3 sequences were amplified from RNA transcripts. HTBI primers drove first-round RT-PCR of the TCR CDR3. MiXCR, applied by TCRdb to the multiplex PCR reads, yields one record per CDR3 protein. This table has more than 300,000 distinct CDR3 sequences, about 15% appearing once. Clinical symptoms, serum thyroxine and TRAb, thyroid ultrasound and orbital computed tomography together formed the diagnostic basis. Around 10 ml of fresh peripheral blood supplied the PBMCs.

Sequenced: blood. This receptor was taken from a woman aged 55 to 70 with Graves' hyperthyroidism. This sequence joins TRBV20-1 and TRBJ1-2, with D maybe TRBD1 (6 bases). CDR3 loop: CSARDAGGAVRGYTF. The CDR3 DNA is TGCAGTGCTAGAGATGCTGGGGGGGCCGTTCGGGGCTACACCTTC.